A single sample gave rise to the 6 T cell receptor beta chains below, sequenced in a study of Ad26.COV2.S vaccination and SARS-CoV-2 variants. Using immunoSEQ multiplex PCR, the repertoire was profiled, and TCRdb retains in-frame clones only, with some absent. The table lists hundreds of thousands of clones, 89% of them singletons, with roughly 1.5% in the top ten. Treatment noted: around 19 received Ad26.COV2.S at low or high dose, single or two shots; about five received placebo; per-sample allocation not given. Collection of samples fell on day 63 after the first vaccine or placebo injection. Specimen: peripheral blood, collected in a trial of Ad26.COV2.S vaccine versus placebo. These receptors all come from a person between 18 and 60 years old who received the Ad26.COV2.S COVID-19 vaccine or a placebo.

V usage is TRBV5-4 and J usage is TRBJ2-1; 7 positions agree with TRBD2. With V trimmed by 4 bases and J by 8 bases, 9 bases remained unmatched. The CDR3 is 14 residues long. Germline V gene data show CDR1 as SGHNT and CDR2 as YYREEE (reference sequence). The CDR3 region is CASSPRSGNYEQFF. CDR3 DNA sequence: TGTGCCAGCAGCCCTAGAAGCGGGAACTATGAGCAGTTCTTC.

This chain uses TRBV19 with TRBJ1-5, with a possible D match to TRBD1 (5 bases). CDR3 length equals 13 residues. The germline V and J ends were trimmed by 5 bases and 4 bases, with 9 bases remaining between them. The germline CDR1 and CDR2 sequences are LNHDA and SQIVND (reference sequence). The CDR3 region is CASSEAGNQPQHF. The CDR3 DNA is TGTGCCAGTAGTGAGGCAGGGAATCAGCCCCAGCATTTT.

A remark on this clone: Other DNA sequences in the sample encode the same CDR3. CDR3 DNA: TGTGCCTGGAGCTCCGGATTTAATGAAAAACTGTTTTTT. Amino acid sequence: CAWSSGFNEKLFF. This chain connects TRBV30 to TRBJ1-4; D unresolved. V lost 3 bases, J lost 4 bases, and 9 bases lay in between. Germline V gene data show CDR1 as GTSNPN and CDR2 as SVGIG (reference sequence). The CDR3 contains 13 residues.

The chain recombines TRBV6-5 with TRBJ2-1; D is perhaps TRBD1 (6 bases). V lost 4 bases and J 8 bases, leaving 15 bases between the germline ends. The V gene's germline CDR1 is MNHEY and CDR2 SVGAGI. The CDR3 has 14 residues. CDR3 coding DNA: TGTGCCAGCAGTTCAAACAGGGTTGGGGATGAGCAGTTCTTC. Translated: CASSSNRVGDEQFF.

CDR3 coding DNA: TGCGCCAGCAGCTTGGACGGGACGCCGAACACTGAAGCTTTCTTT. It yields the protein CASSLDGTPNTEAFF. The chain has TRBV5-1 and TRBJ1-1, with D possibly TRBD1 on 5 matching bases. This CDR3 region has 15 residues. Germline V gene data show CDR1 as SGHRS and CDR2 as YFSETQ. Trimming removed 0 bases from V and 1 base from J, with 10 bases in between.

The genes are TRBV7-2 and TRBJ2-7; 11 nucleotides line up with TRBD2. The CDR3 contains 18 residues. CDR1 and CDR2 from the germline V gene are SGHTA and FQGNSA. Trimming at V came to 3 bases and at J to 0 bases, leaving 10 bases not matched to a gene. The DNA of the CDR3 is TGTGCCAGCAGCTTCATGCCCCCGGGACTAGCGGACTCCTACGAGCAGTACTTC. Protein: CASSFMPPGLADSYEQYF.